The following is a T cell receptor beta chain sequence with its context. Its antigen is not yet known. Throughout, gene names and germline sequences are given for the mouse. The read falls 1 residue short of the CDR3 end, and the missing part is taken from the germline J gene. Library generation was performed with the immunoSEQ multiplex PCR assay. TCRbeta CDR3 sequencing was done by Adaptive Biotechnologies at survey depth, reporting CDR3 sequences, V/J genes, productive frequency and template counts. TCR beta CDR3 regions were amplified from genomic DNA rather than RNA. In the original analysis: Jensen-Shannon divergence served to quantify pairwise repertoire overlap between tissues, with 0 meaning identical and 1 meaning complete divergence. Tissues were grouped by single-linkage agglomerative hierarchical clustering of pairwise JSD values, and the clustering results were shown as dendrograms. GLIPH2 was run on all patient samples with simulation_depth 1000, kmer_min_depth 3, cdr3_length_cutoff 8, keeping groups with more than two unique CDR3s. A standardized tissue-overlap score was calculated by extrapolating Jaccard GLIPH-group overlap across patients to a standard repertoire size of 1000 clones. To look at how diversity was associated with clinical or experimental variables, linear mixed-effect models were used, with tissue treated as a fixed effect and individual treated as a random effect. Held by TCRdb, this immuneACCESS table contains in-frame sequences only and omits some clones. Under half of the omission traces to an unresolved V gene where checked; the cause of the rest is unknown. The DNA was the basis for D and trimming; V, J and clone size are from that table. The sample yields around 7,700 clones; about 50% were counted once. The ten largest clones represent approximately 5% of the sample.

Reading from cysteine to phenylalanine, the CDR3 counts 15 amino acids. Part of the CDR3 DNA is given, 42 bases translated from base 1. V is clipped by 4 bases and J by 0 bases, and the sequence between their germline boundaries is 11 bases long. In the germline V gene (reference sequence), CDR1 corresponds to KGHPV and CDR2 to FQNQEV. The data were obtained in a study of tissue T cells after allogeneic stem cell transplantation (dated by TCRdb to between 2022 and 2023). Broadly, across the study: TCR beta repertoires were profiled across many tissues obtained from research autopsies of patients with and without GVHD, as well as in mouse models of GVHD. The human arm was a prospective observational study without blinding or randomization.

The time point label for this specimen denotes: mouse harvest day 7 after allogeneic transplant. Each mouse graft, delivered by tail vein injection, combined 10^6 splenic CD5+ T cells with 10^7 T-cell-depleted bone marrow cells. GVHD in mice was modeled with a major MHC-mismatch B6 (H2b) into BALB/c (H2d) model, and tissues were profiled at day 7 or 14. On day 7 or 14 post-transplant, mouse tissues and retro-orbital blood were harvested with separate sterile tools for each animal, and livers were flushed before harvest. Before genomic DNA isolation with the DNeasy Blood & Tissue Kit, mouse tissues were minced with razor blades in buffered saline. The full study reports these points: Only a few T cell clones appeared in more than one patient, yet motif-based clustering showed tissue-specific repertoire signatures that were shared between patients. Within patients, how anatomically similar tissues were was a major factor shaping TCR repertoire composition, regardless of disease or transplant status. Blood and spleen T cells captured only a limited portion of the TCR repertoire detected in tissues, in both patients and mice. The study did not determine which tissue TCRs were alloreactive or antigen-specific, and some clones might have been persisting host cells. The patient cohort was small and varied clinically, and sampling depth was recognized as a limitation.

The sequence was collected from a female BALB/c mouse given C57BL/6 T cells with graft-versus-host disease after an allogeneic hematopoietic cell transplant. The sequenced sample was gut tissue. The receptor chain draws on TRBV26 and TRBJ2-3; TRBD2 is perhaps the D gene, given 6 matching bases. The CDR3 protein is CASSRTVPSAETLYF. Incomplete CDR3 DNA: TGTGCCAGCAGTCGGACTGTACCTAGTGCAGAAACGCTGTAT.